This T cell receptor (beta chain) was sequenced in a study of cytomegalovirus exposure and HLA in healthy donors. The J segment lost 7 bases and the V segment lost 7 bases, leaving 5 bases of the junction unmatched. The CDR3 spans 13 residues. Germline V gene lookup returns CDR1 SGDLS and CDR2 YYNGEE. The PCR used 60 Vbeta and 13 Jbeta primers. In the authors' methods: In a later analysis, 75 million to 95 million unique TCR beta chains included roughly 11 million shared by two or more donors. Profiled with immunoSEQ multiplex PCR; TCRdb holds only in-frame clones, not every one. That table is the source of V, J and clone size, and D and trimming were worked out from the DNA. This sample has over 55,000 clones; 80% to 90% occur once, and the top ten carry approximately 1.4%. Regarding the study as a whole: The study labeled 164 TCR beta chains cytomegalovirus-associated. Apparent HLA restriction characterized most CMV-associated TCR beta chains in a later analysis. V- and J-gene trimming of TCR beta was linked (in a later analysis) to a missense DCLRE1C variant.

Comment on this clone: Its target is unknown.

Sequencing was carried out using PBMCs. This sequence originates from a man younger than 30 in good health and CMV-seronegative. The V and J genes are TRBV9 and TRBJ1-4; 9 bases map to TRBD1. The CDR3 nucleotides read TGTGCCAGCGGGACAGGGTATGGTGAAAAACTGTTTTTT. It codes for CASGTGYGEKLFF.